The 19 T cell receptor beta chains in this list originate from one sample, sequenced in a study of blood T cells in healthy people across ages. PCR was performed a second time for 7 to 11 cycles using a sample-barcoded 5' primer and a J-beta primer mix. A single record per CDR3 protein comes from TCRdb applying MiXCR to the 5' RACE reads. The sample has approximately 900,000 distinct CDR3 sequences, about 29% seen once; the top ten hold roughly a tenth. This same sample was also part of a study on T cells of mothers and their children.

The sequenced material came from blood. These receptors all come from a woman aged 40-49 years in good health.

This clonotype was observed many times. The genes are TRBV7-9 and TRBJ2-1; 7 bases map to TRBD1. The CDR3 consists of 13 residues. Germline-derived CDR1 and CDR2 are SEHNR and FQNEAQ (reference sequence). V shed 4 bases and J 12 bases; nucleotides not matched to a gene: 9. The CDR3 spells CASSWDSTRGQFF. CDR3 nucleotide sequence: TGTGCCAGCAGCTGGGACAGCACTCGAGGGCAGTTCTTC. Combining the CDR3 with reference TRBV7-9 and TRBJ2-1 gives the whole variable domain DTGVSQNPRHKITKRGQNVTFRCDPISEHNRLYWYRQTLGQGPEFLTYFQNEAQLEKSRLLSDRFSAERPKGSFSTLEIQRTEQGDSAMYLCASSWDSTRGQFFGPGTRLTVL.

V usage is TRBV6-5 and J usage is TRBJ1-1, with D possibly being TRBD1 (5 bases). The V gene lost 7 bases and the J gene lost 11 bases, with 29 bases spanning the gap. The CDR3 covers 16 residues. Germline CDR1 and CDR2: MNHEY and SVGAGI. For the CDR3, the DNA is TGTGCCAGCATTACTTGGGGGTCCTCAGGAGGCAGGTTCGCTTTCTTT. Translated: CASITWGSSGGRFAFF.

This clonotype has at least ten counts. The chain uses TRBV4-1 and TRBJ1-2; D gene ambiguous. Trimming took off 1 base at V and 3 bases at J, with 12 bases between the two ends. Germline V gives CDR1 MGHRA, CDR2 YSYEKL. This CDR3 spans 15 amino acids. Here the CDR3 reads CASSQGSSRDYGYTF. The CDR3 DNA follows: TGCGCCAGCAGCCAAGGCTCCAGCCGAGACTATGGCTACACCTTC.

The V and J genes are TRBV25-1 and TRBJ2-1; D is ambiguous. The CDR3 consists of 13 residues. V was clipped by 3 bases and J by 9 bases, with 12 bases between them. Looked up from germline, CDR1 is MGHDK and CDR2 is SYGVNS. The CDR3 loop is CASSDRLEAEQFF. The CDR3 region has the DNA TGTGCCAGCAGTGACCGCCTAGAGGCTGAGCAGTTCTTC.

DNA of the CDR3: TGTGCCAGCACTGTGACAGGGGGAGTGGAGACCCAGTTCTTC. As protein: CASTVTGGVETQFF. This sequence joins TRBV28 and TRBJ2-1, with 9 bases aligning to TRBD1. The CDR3 totals 14 residues. V trimming: 7 bases; J trimming: 13 bases; junction bases outside the gene matches: 14. Germline CDR1 and CDR2: MDHEN and SYDVKM.

On this clonotype itself: A read error may produce the germline difference seen at one junction end. V usage is TRBV7-2 and J usage is TRBJ2-7, with TRBD1 matching over 10 bases. The CDR3 totals 13 residues. The germline V gene encodes CDR1 SGHTA and CDR2 FQGNSA. This CDR3 reads CASSSGTGDDQYF. Written as DNA, the CDR3 is TGTGCCAGCAGCTCTGGGACAGGGGACGACCAGTACTTC. Drawing the rest from reference TRBV7-2 and TRBJ2-7, the complete variable domain is GAGVSQSPSNKVTEKGKDVELRCDPISGHTALYWYRQSLGQGLEFLIYFQGNSAPDKSGLPSDRFSAERTGGSVSTLTIQRTQQEDSAVYLCASSSGTGDDQYFGPGTRLTVT.

The J gene is TRBJ1-3, the V gene TRBV12-3 or TRBV12-4; TRBD1 might be the D (6 bases). The CDR3 length is 16 residues. With 6 bases removed from V and 1 base from J, the gap between germline ends came to 16 bases. CDR3 sequence: CASRGEGVWSGNTIYF. CDR3 bases: TGTGCCAGCAGAGGGGAGGGGGTCTGGTCTGGAAACACCATATATTTT.

This clonotype was counted between two and nine times. This chain uses TRBV6-6 with TRBJ1-1; D is uncertain. Germline V gene data show CDR1 as MNHNY and CDR2 as SVGAGI (reference sequence). V shed 5 bases and J shed 5 bases, with 15 bases lying between them. The CDR3 has 14 residues. CDR3 sequence (DNA): TGTGCCAGCAGTGAGCCCGAAGGGCGGACTGAAGCTTTCTTT. Protein: CASSEPEGRTEAFF.

This clonotype has a handful of counts. A read error may explain this, as a much larger clone is one base away. The genes are TRBV4-1 and TRBJ2-1, with 12 bases fitting TRBD2. Germline V gene sequence: CDR1 MGHRA, CDR2 YSYEKL. Losses at the gene ends were 4 bases for V and 6 bases for J; bases not matched to a gene: 7. The CDR3 spans 16 residues. In DNA form, the CDR3 reads TGCGCCAGCAGCCCCCGGACTAGCGGGGACTGCAATGAGCAGTTCTTC. Protein sequence: CASSPRTSGDCNEQFF.

This clonotype came up a few times. The V call is TRBV6-5, the J call TRBJ1-5, with D possibly being TRBD1 (5 bases). Between the trimmed V and J ends, which lost 2 bases and 2 bases, there was a span of 10 bases. This CDR3 spans 15 amino acids. CDR1 and CDR2 from the germline V gene are MNHEY and SVGAGI. This CDR3 reads CASSYGKTGNQPQHF. DNA for the CDR3: TGTGCCAGCAGTTACGGGAAGACAGGCAATCAGCCCCAGCATTTT.

There are many counts of this clonotype. The chain couples TRBV7-2 to TRBJ2-1; TRBD2 aligns across 12 bases. This CDR3 contains 15 residues. V trimming: 5 bases; J trimming: 5 bases; junction bases outside the gene matches: 4. The germline V gene encodes CDR1 SGHTA and CDR2 FQGNSA. The CDR3 spells CASSLRTSGDNEQFF. CDR3 bases: TGTGCCAGCAGCCTCCGGACTAGCGGGGACAATGAGCAGTTCTTC.

This clonotype was seen many times. The rearrangement joins TRBV20-1 to TRBJ2-2; TRBD1 aligns across 9 bases. This CDR3 comprises 14 residues. The ends lost 6 bases at V and 3 bases at J; junction bases unmatched: 5. CDR1 is DFQATT and CDR2 is SNEGSKA in the germline V gene (reference sequence). Here the CDR3 reads CSASDRGDTGELFF. In DNA form, the CDR3 reads TGCAGTGCATCGGACAGGGGAGACACCGGGGAGCTGTTTTTT.

This clonotype was recorded only once. The V and J genes are TRBV27 and TRBJ2-5; D gene uncertain. The J call may be in error: the DNA end matches TRBJ2-7 better. The CDR3 loop spans 13 amino acids. Germline V lookup: CDR1 MNHEY, CDR2 SMNVEV (reference sequence). CDR3 bases: TGTGCCAGCGGAACGGCAGAACCCTACGAGCAGTACTTC. This codes for CASGTAEPYEQYF.

V usage is TRBV11-2 and J usage is TRBJ2-7, with a possible D match to TRBD1 (5 bases). The V end lost 5 bases, the J end lost 2 bases, and 13 bases lay between the germline ends. The V gene's germline CDR1 is SGHAT and CDR2 FQNNGV. This CDR3 has 14 residues. The CDR3 spells CASSPVPRAYEQYF. Here the CDR3 DNA reads TGTGCCAGCAGCCCCGTTCCCAGGGCCTACGAGCAGTACTTC.

DNA of the CDR3: TGTGCCAGCAGCTTGGCAGGGACAGGGCCCAACGAGCAGTTCTTC. Its translation is CASSLAGTGPNEQFF. The V call is TRBV7-9, the J call TRBJ2-1; TRBD1 agrees at 9 bases. Germline V CDR1 and CDR2: SEHNR, FQNEAQ (reference sequence). V gave up 3 bases and J gave up 10 bases; unmatched junction bases: 10. The CDR3 totals 15 residues.

This clonotype was counted a few times. The chain has TRBV14 and TRBJ2-7; 12 bases match TRBD2. Losses at the gene ends were 1 base for V and 0 bases for J; bases not matched to a gene: 7. Per the germline V gene, CDR1 is SGHDN and CDR2 is FVKESK. CDR3 length: 18 amino acids. The CDR3 coding sequence is TGTGCCAGCAGCCAAGTTACTAGCGGGGGGCCCTACTCCTACGAGCAGTACTTC. As protein: CASSQVTSGGPYSYEQYF.

This clonotype was recorded at least ten times. The genes are TRBV12-3 or TRBV12-4 and TRBJ1-1; D is unresolved. Trimming took 4 bases from V and 0 from J, leaving 12 bases between them. The CDR3 runs to 15 residues. The CDR3 sequence is CASSSPSRVNTEAFF. As DNA, the CDR3 is TGTGCCAGCAGTTCCCCTAGCAGAGTGAACACTGAAGCTTTCTTT.

J is TRBJ2-5 and V is TRBV20-1; 13 bases line up with TRBD2. The DNA matches TRBJ2-7 better at its end, which makes the J call doubtful. Per the germline V gene, CDR1 is DFQATT and CDR2 is SNEGSKA (reference sequence). The CDR3 is made up of 15 amino acids. CDR3 DNA sequence: TGCAGTGCTAGTATACTAGCGGGGGGGCCCAACGAGCAGTACTTC. The encoded protein is CSASILAGGPNEQYF.

This clonotype was recorded at least ten times. The chain uses TRBV5-6 and TRBJ1-1; TRBD1 matches at 10 bases. With 4 bases clipped from V and 1 base from J, the junction kept 7 bases outside the gene matches. This CDR3 has 16 residues. Looked up from germline, CDR1 is SGHDT and CDR2 is YYEEEE. The CDR3 coding sequence is TGTGCCAGCAGCACTTTCGGACAGGGGGGGAACACTGAAGCTTTCTTT. Translating gives CASSTFGQGGNTEAFF. The full variable domain, with the rest looked up from reference TRBV5-6 and TRBJ1-1, is DAGVTQSPTHLIKTRGQQVTLRCSPKSGHDTVSWYQQALGQGPQFIFQYYEEEERQRGNFPDRFSGHQFPNYSSELNVNALLLGDSALYLCASSTFGQGGNTEAFFGQGTRLTVV.